This T cell receptor beta chain was retrieved from a study of Ad26.COV2.S vaccination and SARS-CoV-2 variants (dated by TCRdb to the early 2020s). Some background on the complete study: Donors in the vaccine arm were drawn from COV1001, a phase I-IIa trial of Ad26.COV2.S in healthy adults that was multicentre, randomized, double-blind and placebo-controlled. Ad26.COV2.S was administered intramuscularly at a dose of 5x10^10 or 1x10^11 viral particles, either as one shot or as two shots given 56 days apart. Sequencing of the TCRbeta repertoire served to evaluate the specificity and breadth of SARS-CoV-2-reactive T cell receptors following Ad26.COV2.S vaccination. The TCR-sequenced set comprised around 30 samples: around 20 Ad26.COV2.S vaccine recipients, 5 placebo recipients and 8 SARS-CoV-2 convalescent individuals. Trial participants were randomized into five groups of five: low-dose or high-dose Ad26.COV2.S given once or twice, or placebo on both occasions. Investigators remained blinded to trial group allocation during experiments and outcome assessment.

TCRbeta CDR3 regions were sequenced with the immunoSEQ Assay. After extraction, genomic DNA underwent amplification by bias-controlled multiplex PCR, followed by high-throughput sequencing. Per the original workflow: To quantify the absolute abundance of every unique TCRbeta CDR3 region, sequences were collapsed and filtered. Usable DNA was measured by amplifying reference genes present in all nucleated cells, and TCRbeta template counts were normalized to that usable DNA to estimate T cell fraction. Repertoire TCRs were annotated as SARS-CoV-2-specific by exact matching of V gene, CDR3 amino acid sequence and J gene to a known reactive TCR set. The reference SARS-CoV-2 TCR set was derived from MIRA and filtered for enrichment in COVID-19-positive ImmuneCODE repertoires, a step that removed public or cross-reactive TCRs. Using the MIRA antigens, annotated TCRs were further analysed by specific ORF or by position within an ORF. Depth was the summed frequency of annotated unique rearrangements, while breadth was defined as annotated unique rearrangements over total unique productive rearrangements. Two-sided Wilcoxon rank-sum tests were used to compare TCR breadth between groups. TCRdb mirrors the immuneACCESS table, restricted to in-frame sequences. Some clones are absent from its copies; in checked studies, under half trace to an unresolved V gene, and the reason for the others is unknown. V, J and clone size are taken as reported in that table, and D and trimming were inferred from the DNA itself. The table for this sample lists 320,000 or so clones; about nine tenths of them were counted only once. Jointly, the top ten make up about 5% of the sample.

The treatment or condition label on this specimen signifies: roughly 20 received Ad26.COV2.S at low or high dose, single or two shots; about 5 received placebo; per-sample allocation not given. Repertoires of vaccine and placebo recipients were sequenced from samples taken on day 63 after the first injection. In Cohort 1b, roughly 25 adults aged 18-55 years were enrolled at a single site in Boston, USA, between 29 July and 7 August 2020. Ad26.COV2.S was a replication-incompetent adenovirus type 26 vector that expressed a prefusion-stabilized SARS-CoV-2 spike protein derived from the original Wuhan strain. As to this clone: It lacks a known antigen. One base away there is no much larger clone; base qualities are not given.

Results the study describes overall, beyond this receptor: Comparing responses between vaccine doses or regimens was not something the study was powered to do. The authors noted that the TCR breadth and depth analyses may have underestimated total T cell responses. After vaccination, substantial breadth of spike-specific CD8+ and CD4+ T cell responses was reported. Spike-specific TCR breadth was higher in Ad26.COV2.S recipients than in placebo recipients (P = 0.0014). Vaccine and placebo recipients had comparable non-spike TCR breadth, which fits with the vaccine containing only spike.

The CDR1 and CDR2 encoded by the germline V gene (reference sequence) are LNHDA and SQIVND. V is trimmed back by 9 bases and J by 0 bases, and the junction contains 16 bases that no gene match accounts for. Counted from cysteine to phenylalanine, this CDR3 has 18 amino acids. Only the CDR3 part of the read is kept: 54 bases, read in frame from the first base. The TCR originated in a person between 18 and 59 years old who received the Ad26.COV2.S COVID-19 vaccine or a placebo. Sequenced here: peripheral blood, sampled in a trial of Ad26.COV2.S vaccine versus placebo. The receptor chain draws on TRBV19 and TRBJ2-2; 7 central bases correspond to TRBD1. The CDR3 region reads CASRSWGGGQPNTGELFF. The nucleotide sequence reads as follows: TGTGCCAGCAGAAGTTGGGGTGGGGGACAGCCGAACACCGGGGAGCTGTTTTTT.